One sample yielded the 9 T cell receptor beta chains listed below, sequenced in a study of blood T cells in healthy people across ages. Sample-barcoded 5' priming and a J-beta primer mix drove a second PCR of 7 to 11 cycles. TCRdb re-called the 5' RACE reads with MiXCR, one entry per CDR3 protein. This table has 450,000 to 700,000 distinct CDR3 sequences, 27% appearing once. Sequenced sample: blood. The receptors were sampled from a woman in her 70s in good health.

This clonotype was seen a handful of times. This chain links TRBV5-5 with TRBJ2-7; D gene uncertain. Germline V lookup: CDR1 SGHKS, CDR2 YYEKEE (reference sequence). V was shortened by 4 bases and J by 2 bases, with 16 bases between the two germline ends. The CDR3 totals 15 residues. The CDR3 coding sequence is TGTGCCAGCAGCCTTGGGGTCCAGTCCACCTACGAGCAGTACTTC. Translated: CASSLGVQSTYEQYF.

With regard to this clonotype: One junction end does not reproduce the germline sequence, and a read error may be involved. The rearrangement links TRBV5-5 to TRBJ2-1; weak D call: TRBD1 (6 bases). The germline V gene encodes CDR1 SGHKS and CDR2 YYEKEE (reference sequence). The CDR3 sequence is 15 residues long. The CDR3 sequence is CASSGDGTPYNERFF. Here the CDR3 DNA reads TGTGCCAGCAGCGGGGACGGGACACCATACAATGAGCGGTTCTTC.

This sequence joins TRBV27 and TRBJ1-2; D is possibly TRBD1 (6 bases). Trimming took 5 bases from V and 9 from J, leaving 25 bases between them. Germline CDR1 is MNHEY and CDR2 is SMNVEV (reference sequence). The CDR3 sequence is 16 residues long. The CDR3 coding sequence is TGTGCCAGCAGTCCCAACGCCGACAGGACCGCTAAGAGCTACACCTTC. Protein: CASSPNADRTAKSYTF.

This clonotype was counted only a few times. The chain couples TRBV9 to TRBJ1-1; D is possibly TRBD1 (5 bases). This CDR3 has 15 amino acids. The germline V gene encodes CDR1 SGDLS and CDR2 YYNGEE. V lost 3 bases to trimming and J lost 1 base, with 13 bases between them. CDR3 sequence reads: CASSGPGLANTEAFF. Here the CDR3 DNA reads TGTGCCAGCAGCGGACCAGGGTTGGCGAACACTGAAGCTTTCTTT.

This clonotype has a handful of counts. CDR3 sequence (DNA): TGTGCCAGGGGTTACAGAGGCGTGAACACTGAAGCTTTCTTT. Residues: CARGYRGVNTEAFF. The chain carries TRBV2 and TRBJ1-1; D call uncertain. V dropped 9 bases and J dropped 0 bases, with 14 bases sitting between them. The CDR3 runs to 14 residues. CDR1 is SNHLY and CDR2 is FYNNEI in the germline V gene.

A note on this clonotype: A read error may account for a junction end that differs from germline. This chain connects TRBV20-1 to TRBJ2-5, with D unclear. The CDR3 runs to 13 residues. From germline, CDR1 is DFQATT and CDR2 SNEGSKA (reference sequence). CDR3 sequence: CSATYTYQETQYF. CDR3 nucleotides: TGCAGCGCTACCTACACGTACCAAGAGACCCAGTACTTC.

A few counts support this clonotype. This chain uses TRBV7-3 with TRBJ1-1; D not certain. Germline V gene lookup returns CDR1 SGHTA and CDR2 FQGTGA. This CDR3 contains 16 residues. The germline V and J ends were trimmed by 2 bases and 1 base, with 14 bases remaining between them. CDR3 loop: CASSLVGSRENTEAFF. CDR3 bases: TGTGCCAGCAGCTTAGTAGGCTCTCGTGAGAACACTGAAGCTTTCTTT.

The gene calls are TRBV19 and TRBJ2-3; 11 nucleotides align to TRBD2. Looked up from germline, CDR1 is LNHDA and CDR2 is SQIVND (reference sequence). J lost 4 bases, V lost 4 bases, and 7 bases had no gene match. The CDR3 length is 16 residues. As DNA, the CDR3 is TGTGCCAGTAGTAGTTTGACTAGCGGGGACGCAGATACGCAGTATTTT. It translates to CASSSLTSGDADTQYF.

Here the CDR3 reads CSAPGGAGRTEAFF. CDR3 bases: TGCAGTGCCCCGGGGGGGGCAGGAAGAACTGAAGCTTTCTTT. The chain carries TRBV20-1 and TRBJ1-1; D perhaps matches TRBD1 (6 bases). From germline, CDR1 is DFQATT and CDR2 SNEGSKA (reference sequence). The V end lost 6 bases, the J end lost 5 bases, and 19 bases lay between the germline ends. There are 14 residues in the CDR3.